This record looks at one TCR beta chain sequence and its context. A Clinical Activity Score of at least 3, a NOSPECS grade of at least 4 and a duration under 3 months were recorded in the ophthalmopathy patients. RNA transcripts were the template for amplifying TCR beta CDR3 regions. In the first-round RT-PCR of the TCR CDR3, the HTBI primer set was used. Each CDR3 protein gets one entry after TCRdb re-called the multiplex PCR reads with MiXCR. Seen here are approximately 570,000 distinct CDR3 sequences, just under 20% observed once, and the top ten hold 47%. Germline assignment: CDR1 SGHNT and CDR2 YYREEE (reference sequence). The CDR3 runs to 15 residues. V lost 0 bases and J 4 bases, leaving 13 bases between the germline ends. These data originate in a study of T cells in Graves' hyperthyroidism and ophthalmopathy.

The sequence derives from a man aged 40-49 years with Graves' ophthalmopathy. The chain has TRBV5-4 and TRBJ1-1; a possible D gene is TRBD1 (5 bases). Source material: blood. The CDR3 here is CASSLGTLARTEAFF. The CDR3 region has the DNA TGTGCCAGCAGCTTGGGGACACTAGCACGCACTGAAGCTTTCTTT. Supplemented by reference TRBV5-4 and TRBJ1-1, the full variable domain reads ETGVTQSPTHLIKTRGQQVTLRCSSQSGHNTVSWYQQALGQGPQFIFQYYREEENGRGNFPPRFSGLQFPNYSSELNVNALELDDSALYLCASSLGTLARTEAFFGQGTRLTVV.